This TCR beta chain was captured by sequencing in a study of blood T cell repertoires in COVID-19. V dropped 8 bases and J dropped 3; count of bases not matched to a gene: 3. The germline gives CDR1 LNHDA, CDR2 SQIVND (reference sequence). The CDR3 is made up of 13 amino acids. The repertoire was sequenced with immunoSEQ multiplex PCR; TCRdb's copy has only in-frame clones and lacks some. The repertoire has over 200,000 clones, approximately 84% of them found once; the top ten carry approximately 8%. The specimen was peripheral blood. The clonotype was recovered from a woman in her forties or fifties with active or convalescent COVID-19. The V call is TRBV19, the J call TRBJ1-2, with 10 bases that match TRBD1. The CDR3 loop is CASGQGVDYGYTF. CDR3 nucleotide sequence: TGTGCCAGTGGACAGGGGGTTGACTATGGCTACACCTTC.